This TCR beta chain emerged from a study of cytomegalovirus exposure and HLA in healthy donors. Germline loops: CDR1 MDHEN, CDR2 SYDVKM. The CDR3 is 16 residues long. V dropped 0 bases and J dropped 1 base, with 12 bases sitting between them. Primers for the PCR totalled 60 Vbeta and 13 Jbeta. As processed by the authors: A later analysis tallied about 80 million unique TCR beta chains, about 12 million of them shared. Data came from immunoSEQ multiplex PCR; TCRdb stores just in-frame clones and leaves some out. D and trimming were read from the DNA, whereas the V and J calls and clone size are those reported in that table. This sample has around 100,000 clones, with roughly 78% found just once.

Sequencing input: PBMCs. This sequence originates from a woman between 35 and 50 years old in good health and CMV-seronegative. The chain combines TRBV28 with TRBJ1-1; D gene unclear. The DNA of the CDR3 is TGTGCCAGCAGTTTATGGGTCAGGCAGAAGAACACTGAAGCTTTCTTT. Amino acid sequence: CASSLWVRQKNTEAFF.